These 4 T cell receptor beta chains came from one sample sequenced in a study of CXCR3-negative and CXCR3-positive naive CD8 T cells. Via 5' RACE with UMI labels, TRB cDNA libraries were prepared. TCRdb re-called the 5' RACE reads and shows each CDR3 protein once, DNA omitted. The table counts tens of thousands of distinct CDR3 sequences; around 1.4% lies in the top ten. Sequencing was carried out using naive CXCR3- CD8+ T cells from blood. As to subset: CD45RO-CCR7+CD27+CD95- naive CD8+ T cells lacking CXCR3 (TNR3-). The receptors derive from a human donor in good health. Some clones in this sample may be carry-over from other donors' samples.

The J gene is TRBJ2-7, the V gene TRBV10-3; TCRdb outputs TRBD1, but without DNA this stays unchecked. The CDR3 has 15 amino acids. Germline lookup yields CDR1 ENHRY and CDR2 SYGVKD. This chain's CDR3 is CAISARDRPDYEQYF.

The J gene is TRBJ2-7, the V gene TRBV20-1. The CDR3 runs 13 residues. The germline CDR1 and CDR2 sequences are DFQATT and SNEGSKA (reference sequence). The CDR3 protein is CSAEDFNSYEQYF.

This clonotype counts as medium-sized by frequency. The chain joins TRBV4-3 to TRBJ2-7; no DNA is available, so the TRBD2 call from TCRdb remains unchecked. Germline lookup yields CDR1 LGHNA and CDR2 YSLEER. CDR3 size: 18 residues. CDR3: CASSQDSLTSGSSYEQYF.

This chain links TRBV25-1 with TRBJ2-3; TCRdb's D gene call, TRBD2, goes unchecked for lack of DNA. The CDR3 contains 17 residues. Germline V lookup: CDR1 MGHDK, CDR2 SYGVNS. The CDR3: CASSEFGPRRGTDTQYF.